Listed below are T cell receptor beta chains from one sample, sequenced in a study of T cells after posttransplantation cyclophosphamide. TCRdb's table, derived via immunoSEQ multiplex PCR, lists solely in-frame clones and lacks some. This sample has tens of thousands of clones, with around 95% found just once. Source material: PBMCs. The receptors derive from a young woman in good health and a related stem cell transplant donor. The CDR3 runs from the conserved cysteine through the conserved F or W. A D gene is named only where the DNA matches it firmly. Clone sizes are given selectively: once, few, many, or a class where the clone is expanded.

j_gene	abundance	v_gene	d_gene	CDR3aa	CDR3nt
TRBJ2-2	-	TRBV7-3	TRBD1	CASSASVRDRGRTGELFF	TGTGCCAGCAGCGCATCCGTGCGGGACAGGGGGCGCACCGGGGAGCTGTTTTTT
TRBJ2-7	-	TRBV27	-	CASGQLYEQYF	TGTGCCAGCGGACAGCTCTACGAGCAGTACTTC
TRBJ1-3	-	TRBV25-1	-	CASSESGSPAGNTIYF	TGTGCCAGCAGTGAATCGGGGAGCCCCGCTGGAAACACCATATATTTT
TRBJ1-5	once	TRBV15	-	CATSRDPNQPQHF	TGTGCCACCAGCAGAGACCCTAATCAGCCCCAGCATTTT
TRBJ2-1	-	TRBV7-2	-	CASSFGQVVDNYNEQFF	TGTGCCAGCAGCTTTGGTCAGGTAGTCGATAACTACAATGAGCAGTTCTTC
TRBJ2-3	-	TRBV15	TRBD1	CATANDRGWADTQYF	TGTGCCACCGCCAACGACAGGGGGTGGGCAGATACGCAGTATTTT
TRBJ2-5	-	TRBV30	-	CAWNSGGETQYF	TGTGCCTGGAACTCAGGGGGGGAGACCCAGTACTTC
TRBJ2-7	-	TRBV6-1	-	CASSRDFPSYEQYF	TGTGCCAGCAGTCGGGACTTCCCGTCCTACGAGCAGTACTTC
TRBJ2-5	-	TRBV5-4	-	CASSPDPETQYF	TGTGCCAGCAGCCCCGACCCCGAGACCCAGTACTTC
TRBJ2-1	-	TRBV19	TRBD2	CASSMEAGTYNEQFF	TGTGCCAGTAGTATGGAAGCGGGGACCTACAATGAGCAGTTCTTC
TRBJ1-1	-	TRBV7-2	TRBD1	CASSLGTGGNEAFF	TGTGCCAGCAGCTTAGGGACAGGGGGAAATGAAGCTTTCTTT
TRBJ2-3	-	TRBV19	-	CASNSNRGGSTQYF	TGTGCCAGTAACTCCAACAGGGGAGGGAGTACGCAGTATTTT
TRBJ2-5	-	TRBV7-8	TRBD2	CASSSGGRGTQYF	TGTGCCAGCAGCTCGGGGGGGCGGGGGACCCAGTACTTC
TRBJ1-6	-	TRBV5-6	TRBD1	CASSLRAGGSNSNSPLHF	TGTGCCAGCAGCTTGCGAGCAGGGGGTTCCAACTCTAATTCACCCCTCCACTTT
TRBJ2-6	-	TRBV2	-	CASSEEGAGANVLTF	TGTGCCAGCAGTGAAGAAGGGGCTGGGGCCAACGTCCTGACTTTC
TRBJ2-7	-	TRBV5-1	TRBD2	CASSLDGGVSYEQYF	TGCGCCAGCAGCTTGGATGGGGGGGTTTCCTACGAGCAGTACTTC
TRBJ2-5	-	TRBV5-1	TRBD1	CASSFDTGGETQYF	TGCGCCAGCAGCTTTGATACAGGGGGGGAGACCCAGTACTTC
TRBJ1-3	-	TRBV19	-	CASTLLGNTIYF	TGTGCCAGTACCCTACTTGGAAACACCATATATTTT
TRBJ1-1	-	TRBV19	TRBD1	CASSIGGQGGEAFF	TGTGCCAGTAGTATAGGTGGACAGGGGGGTGAAGCTTTCTTT
TRBJ2-2	-	TRBV28	-	CASNPRRWGLRTGELFF	TGTGCCAGCAACCCTAGGCGGTGGGGTTTGCGCACCGGGGAGCTGTTTTTT
TRBJ1-2	-	TRBV27	-	CASSMGPEEGYTF	TGTGCCAGCAGTATGGGGCCCGAAGAGGGCTACACCTTC
TRBJ2-5	-	TRBV5-1	-	CASSLEQGQETQYF	TGCGCCAGCAGCTTGGAGCAGGGCCAAGAGACCCAGTACTTC
TRBJ2-2	few	TRBV18	TRBD2	CASSPPTSGRGELFF	TGTGCCAGCTCGCCCCCGACTAGCGGCAGGGGGGAGCTGTTTTTT
TRBJ1-4	once	TRBV5-1	TRBD1	CASSLQGTGVEKLFF	TGCGCCAGCAGCCTTCAAGGGACAGGGGTCGAAAAACTGTTTTTT
TRBJ1-6	-	TRBV28	TRBD1	CASSLGGTENSPLHF	TGTGCCAGCAGTTTAGGCGGGACAGAGAATTCACCCCTCCACTTT
TRBJ1-6	few	TRBV28	TRBD1	CASSQGQGLSSPLHF	TGTGCCAGCAGTCAGGGACAGGGGCTATCCTCACCCCTCCACTTT
TRBJ2-5	-	TRBV5-1	-	CASSLLETQYF	TGCGCCAGCAGCCTACTCGAGACCCAGTACTTC
TRBJ1-1	-	TRBV27	-	CASSFHTEAFF	TGTGCCAGCAGTTTTCACACTGAAGCTTTCTTT
TRBJ1-2	-	TRBV28	TRBD1	CASSLWDRGPSGYTF	TGTGCCAGCAGTCTCTGGGACAGGGGGCCTAGTGGCTACACCTTC
TRBJ1-2	once	TRBV19	-	CASSMSRALLYGYTF	TGTGCCAGTAGTATGAGCAGGGCCCTCCTATATGGCTACACCTTC
TRBJ2-1	-	TRBV10-2	-	CASSVSGSQFF	TGCGCCAGCAGTGTCTCGGGGTCACAGTTCTTC
TRBJ2-4	-	TRBV11-1	-	CASSWGRWNIQYF	TGTGCCAGCAGCTGGGGTAGATGGAACATTCAGTACTTC
TRBJ2-2	-	TRBV6-5	-	CASRPPGHNTGELFF	TGTGCCAGCCGCCCCCCGGGACATAACACCGGGGAGCTGTTTTTT
TRBJ1-2	-	TRBV29-1	TRBD1	CSDDRGNAYGYTF	TGCAGCGATGACAGGGGGAACGCCTATGGCTACACCTTC
TRBJ1-2	few	TRBV2	-	CASSSLARGYTF	TGTGCCAGCAGTTCGTTGGCGCGAGGCTACACCTTC
TRBJ2-7	-	TRBV7-9	-	CASSSVVGEYF	TGTGCCAGCAGCTCGGTAGTAGGGGAGTACTTC
TRBJ2-3	-	TRBV28	TRBD1	CASSRAGTGGNTDTQYF	TGTGCCAGCAGCCGGGCCGGGACAGGGGGCAACACAGATACGCAGTATTTT
TRBJ2-5	-	TRBV6-5	-	CASSRAQETQYF	TGTGCCAGCAGTAGGGCCCAAGAGACCCAGTACTTC
TRBJ1-2	-	TRBV7-9	-	CASSPVYGYTF	TGTGCCAGCAGCCCCGTCTACGGCTACACCTTC
TRBJ1-2	once	TRBV29-1	TRBD1	CSVARQGSRGYTF	TGCAGCGTTGCCCGACAGGGGTCACGTGGCTACACCTTC
TRBJ2-7	-	TRBV7-9	-	CASSSQGGLSYEQYF	TGTGCCAGCAGCTCTCAGGGGGGCTTGAGCTACGAGCAGTACTTC
TRBJ2-3	-	TRBV19	-	CASRSVQGASDTQYF	TGTGCCAGTAGATCGGTTCAGGGCGCGTCAGATACGCAGTATTTT
TRBJ1-4	-	TRBV7-9	TRBD1	CASSPTGGTTNEKLFF	TGTGCCAGCAGCCCTACAGGGGGAACAACTAATGAAAAACTGTTTTTT
TRBJ2-7	-	TRBV11-2	-	CASSLAGRASYEQYF	TGTGCCAGCAGCTTAGCCGGCAGGGCCTCCTACGAGCAGTACTTC
TRBJ2-3	-	TRBV5-1	-	CASSLGGNTDTQYF	TGCGCCAGCAGCTTAGGGGGGAACACAGATACGCAGTATTTT
TRBJ2-3	-	TRBV5-1	-	CASSLVLGDGDTQYF	TGCGCCAGCAGCTTGGTTCTCGGTGATGGAGATACGCAGTATTTT
TRBJ2-5	-	TRBV11-3	-	CASSLNQKETQYF	TGTGCCAGCAGCTTAAATCAGAAAGAGACCCAGTACTTC
TRBJ2-1	-	TRBV5-1	TRBD2	CASSMGGAYNEQFF	TGCGCCAGCAGCATGGGGGGGGCCTACAATGAGCAGTTCTTC
TRBJ2-1	-	TRBV7-6	-	CASSPLAGFTYNEQFF	TGTGCCAGCAGCCCCCTCGCGGGATTCACCTACAATGAGCAGTTCTTC
TRBJ2-5	-	TRBV6-5	TRBD2	CASSKRGTTQETQYF	TGTGCCAGCAGTAAGCGGGGGACTACCCAAGAGACCCAGTACTTC
TRBJ2-2	-	TRBV10-2	-	CASGTSGTSSTGELFF	TGCGCCAGCGGTACTTCCGGGACAAGCAGCACCGGGGAGCTGTTTTTT